Presented here are 9 T cell receptor beta chains from one specimen sequenced in a study of T cells in women clearing cervical HPV infection. Sequencing used immunoSEQ multiplex PCR; TCRdb keeps in-frame clones, though not all of them. The sample holds around 33,000 clones. Sequencing was performed on blood buffy coat. These receptors were taken from a woman between 18 and 75 years old with a cervical HPV16 infection that either progressed to CIN3+ or cleared (not recorded which).

Of note for this clone: The CDR3 extends 3 residues past the end of the read, so its final part is completed from the germline J gene. This chain uses TRBV6-1 with TRBJ2-5; D remains unclear. V lost 2 bases and J lost 1, with 8 bases in between. The length of the CDR3 is 14 residues. In germline, CDR1 is MNHNS, CDR2 SASEGT. Incomplete CDR3 DNA: TGTGCCAGCAGTGAACATAACACCCAAGAGACC. Translation gives CASSEHNTQET. The whole CDR3 sequence reads CASSEHNTQETQYF.

In regard to this clone: The observed sequence ends 3 residues before the CDR3 terminus, with the missing tail filled in from the germline J gene. V is TRBV28 and J is TRBJ2-7; D remains unclear. V lost 4 bases to trimming and J lost 1 base, with 20 bases between them. Germline assignment: CDR1 MDHEN and CDR2 SYDVKM. This CDR3 is built from 17 residues. The CDR3 protein is CASSSLRDLHGSYEQYF. The CDR3 bases that were read are TGTGCCAGCAGTTCCCTGCGAGACCTTCACGGGTCCTACGAG.

About this clone: The observed sequence ends 3 residues before the CDR3 terminus, with the missing tail filled in from the germline J gene. V usage is TRBV2 and J usage is TRBJ2-2; D perhaps matches TRBD1 (5 bases). Looked up from germline, CDR1 is SNHLY and CDR2 is FYNNEI. Trimming took off 6 bases at V and 4 bases at J, with 12 bases between the two ends. This CDR3 comprises 14 residues. The CDR3 spells CASSPRVGTGELFF. The sequenced CDR3 bases are TGTGCCAGCAGCCCCAGGGTAGGCACCGGGGAG.

To note about this clone: The read gets to within 3 residues of the CDR3 end, and the germline J gene fills in the rest. The chain uses TRBV5-4 and TRBJ2-6; D uncertain. The V end lost 0 bases, the J end lost 1 base, and 8 bases lay between the germline ends. From germline, CDR1 is SGHNT and CDR2 YYREEE (reference sequence). The CDR3 length is 16 residues. Incomplete CDR3 DNA: TGTGCCAGCAGCTTGGGTATAGGGTCTGGGGCCAACGTC. Translation: CASSLGIGSGANV. The complete CDR3 sequence is CASSLGIGSGANVLTF.

As for this clone: The DNA ends 3 residues before the CDR3 does, and the rest of the CDR3 is filled in from the germline J gene. The V and J genes are TRBV19 and TRBJ2-1, with 8 bases matching TRBD2. CDR3 length: 13 amino acids. V dropped 3 bases and J dropped 5; count of bases not matched to a gene: 0. Germline V gene data show CDR1 as LNHDA and CDR2 as SQIVND (reference sequence). The sequenced part of the CDR3 DNA is TGTGCCAGTAGTATGGGACTAGACAATGAG. It yields the protein CASSMGLDNE. The whole CDR3 region reads CASSMGLDNEQFF.

CDR3 DNA, as far as it was read: TGCGCCAGCAGCCAAGGTAGACTAGCGGCTAGCTCCTACGAG. It translates to CASSQGRLAASSYE. The full CDR3 sequence reads CASSQGRLAASSYEQYF. The J gene is TRBJ2-7, the V gene TRBV4-1, with 9 bases matching TRBD2. The read stops 3 residues short of the end of the CDR3; the missing end is completed from the germline J gene. Per germline, CDR1 MGHRA and CDR2 YSYEKL. The CDR3 totals 17 residues. Trimming took 1 base from V and 0 from J; bases not matched to a gene: 7.

On this clone itself: With the read ending 3 residues before the CDR3 end, the germline J gene is used to fill in that end. The chain joins TRBV2 to TRBJ1-1, with D possibly being TRBD1 (5 bases). V lost 7 bases to trimming and J lost 2 bases, with 11 bases between them. The CDR3 is made up of 13 amino acids. Germline V gene lookup returns CDR1 SNHLY and CDR2 FYNNEI. The DNA read from the CDR3 is TGTGCCAGCACTGCAGACAGCAACACTGAA. Translated, it gives CASTADSNTE. In full, the CDR3 reads CASTADSNTEAFF.

A word on this clone: The read finishes 3 residues shy of the CDR3 end, and the germline J gene is used to complete it. The rearrangement joins TRBV20-1 to TRBJ2-7; 7 bases line up with TRBD2. The CDR3 is 16 amino acids. J lost 4 bases, V lost 5 bases, and 17 bases had no gene match. CDR1 and CDR2 (germline): DFQATT, SNEGSKA (reference sequence). This CDR3 is CSASRGVRGGKYEQYF. The sequenced part of the CDR3 DNA is TGCAGTGCTTCCCGGGGGGTAAGGGGCGGAAAATACGAG.

On this clone: The DNA ends 3 residues before the CDR3 does, and the rest of the CDR3 is filled in from the germline J gene. V gene TRBV5-1 combines with J gene TRBJ2-1; TRBD2 matches at 13 bases. Trimming at V came to 3 bases and at J to 5 bases, leaving 11 bases not matched to a gene. This CDR3 is built from 18 residues. Germline V gene lookup returns CDR1 SGHRS and CDR2 YFSETQ. The CDR3 here is CASSSPNGTSGIDNEQFF. CDR3 bases read: TGCGCCAGCAGCTCGCCAAACGGGACTAGCGGGATAGACAATGAG.